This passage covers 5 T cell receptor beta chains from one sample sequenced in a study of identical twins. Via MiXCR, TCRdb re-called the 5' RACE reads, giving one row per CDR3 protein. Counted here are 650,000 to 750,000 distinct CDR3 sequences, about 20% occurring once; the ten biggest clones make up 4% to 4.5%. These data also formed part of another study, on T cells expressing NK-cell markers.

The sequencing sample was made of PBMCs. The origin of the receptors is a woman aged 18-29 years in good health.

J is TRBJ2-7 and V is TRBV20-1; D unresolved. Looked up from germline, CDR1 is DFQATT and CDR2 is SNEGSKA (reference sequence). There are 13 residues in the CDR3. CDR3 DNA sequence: TGCAGCGCCGCTTTAAGGATTCGCGACGAGCAGTACTTC. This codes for CSAALRIRDEQYF.

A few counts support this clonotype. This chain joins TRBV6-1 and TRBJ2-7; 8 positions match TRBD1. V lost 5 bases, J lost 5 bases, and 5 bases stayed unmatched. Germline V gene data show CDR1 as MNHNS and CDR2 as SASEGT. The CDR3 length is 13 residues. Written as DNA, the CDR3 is TGTGCCAGCAGTCGGACAGGGCTAGACGAGCAGTACTTC. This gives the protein CASSRTGLDEQYF.

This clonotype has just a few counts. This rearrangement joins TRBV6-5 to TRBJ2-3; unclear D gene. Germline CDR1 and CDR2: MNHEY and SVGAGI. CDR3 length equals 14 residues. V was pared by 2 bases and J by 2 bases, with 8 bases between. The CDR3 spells CASSYVSPTDTQYF. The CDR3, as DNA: TGTGCCAGCAGTTACGTCTCTCCCACAGATACGCAGTATTTT.

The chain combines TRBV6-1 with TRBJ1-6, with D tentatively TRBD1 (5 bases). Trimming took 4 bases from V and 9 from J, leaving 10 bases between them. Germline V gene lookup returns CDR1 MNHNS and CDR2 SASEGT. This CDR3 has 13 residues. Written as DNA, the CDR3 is TGTGCCAGCAGTGGGGGACGGGCTTCACCCCTCCACTTT. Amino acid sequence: CASSGGRASPLHF.

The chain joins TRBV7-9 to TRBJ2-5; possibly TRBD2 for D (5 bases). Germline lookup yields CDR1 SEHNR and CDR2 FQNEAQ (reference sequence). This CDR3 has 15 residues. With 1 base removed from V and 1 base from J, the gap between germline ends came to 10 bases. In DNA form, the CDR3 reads TGTGCCAGCAGCTTAGGCCCAGCGGCCCAAGAGACCCAGTACTTC. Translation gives CASSLGPAAQETQYF.